The entry below describes one TCR beta chain. Its antigen target is currently unknown. No much larger clone exists at a distance of one base, and base qualities are not known. The sample is drawn from a study of PD-1 blockade in classical Hodgkin lymphoma (dated by TCRdb to the early 2020s). Context from the whole study: Nivolumab dosing was 3 mg/kg intravenously every 2 weeks, continuing until either disease progression or unacceptable toxicity. To define a peripheral blood immune signature of response to PD-1 blockade in classical Hodgkin lymphoma, the study combined TCR beta sequencing with CyTOF.

Genomic DNA was extracted with the Qiagen DNeasy kit from unsorted PBMCs and from negatively selected CD4+ and CD8+ fractions. TCR beta CDR3 regions were amplified by immunoSEQ multiplex PCR using primers annealing to V and J segments. A synthetic immune receptor repertoire was used to minimize amplification bias, and remaining bias was computationally removed after sequencing. On the authors' methods: Repertoire diversity was quantified as the Shannon entropy index using custom Python scripts. Unsorted, CD4+ and CD8+ repertoires were analyzed separately, except in combined analyses where CD4+ and CD8+ sequences were merged in silico. A clone counted as expanded when the clone's frequency after treatment rose at least 2-fold relative to C1D1, and clones undetected at baseline were given a pseudocount of 0.5. Singleton clones were defined as clones with 0 or 1 copy at C1D1, and non-singleton clones were defined as clones with 2 or more copies. By matching protein sequences in sorted samples from the same patient, clones expanded in unsorted samples were annotated as CD4+, CD8+ or unknown. Wilcoxon tests were applied to paired samples to test diversity changes from C1D1 to C4D1. The clones in this table, taken by TCRdb from immuneACCESS, are in-frame only. Not every clone is retained; where verified, under half of the shortfall comes from an unresolved V gene, and the cause of the rest is unknown. V, J and clone size reflect that table, while D and trimming were determined from the DNA. The table for this sample lists 90,000 to 100,000 clones; about 77% of them were counted only once. The ten top clones hold 9.4% of the sample.

Per the germline V gene, SGDLS is the CDR1 and YYNGEE is the CDR2. Trimming leaves V shorter by 3 bases and J shorter by 3 bases, with the junction holding 3 bases beyond the gene matches. Including the terminal cysteine and phenylalanine, the CDR3 comprises 14 residues. Just CDR3 DNA is preserved here, 42 bases in frame from base 1. The sample's time point label is to be understood as: cycle 4 day 1 (C4D1), after more than five weeks of nivolumab. All trial patients had relapsed after autologous stem cell transplantation, with cohorts A, B and C differing in prior brentuximab vedotin exposure. The trial cohort was composed of about 58 patients with relapsed/refractory classical Hodgkin lymphoma, for whom complete response, partial response or progressive disease was recorded as best overall response. Single-agent nivolumab was administered to trial patients in the multi-cohort phase II CheckMate 205 trial. An independent review committee assessed best overall response by applying the 2007 International Working Group response criteria. Trial PBMCs were collected just before the start of nivolumab (C1D1) and during therapy at cycle 2 day 1 and cycle 4 day 1. Peripheral blood was collected in 8 mL Vacutainer Cell Preparation Tubes, from which PBMCs were isolated by centrifugation and then cryopreserved.

What the research found in general, with its limitations: By C4D1, a significant rise was seen in CD4+ TCR diversity but not in CD8+ TCR diversity (p=0.0027 vs p=0.16), and the rise was most apparent among complete responders (p=0.02). Trial patients with a complete response had baseline diversity similar to that of newly diagnosed patients, while partial responders and progressors had significantly lower diversity. Baseline TCR diversity was reported as lower in newly diagnosed patients than in healthy donors, and lower still in relapsed/refractory patients. The study was restricted to a single clinical trial cohort, and the causes of repertoire differences, possibly disease activity or prior therapy, were left undefined. Diversity was lower in patients who began nivolumab less than 1 year after ASCT, so these patients were left out of later analyses to avoid confounding by immune reconstitution.

This sequence was found in a human donor with classical Hodgkin lymphoma. The chain is encoded by TRBV9 joined to TRBJ2-3; TRBD1 matches 8 bases in the middle. This material consisted of peripheral blood mononuclear cells (PBMCs), taken before the fourth cycle of nivolumab. In nucleotides, the sequence is TGTGCCAGCAGCGCCCGACAGGGGACAGATACGCAGTATTTT. Its product reads: CASSARQGTDTQYF.